The 28 T cell receptor beta chains below were found in one sample sequenced in a study of T cells in Graves' hyperthyroidism and ophthalmopathy. Researchers amplified the TCR beta CDR3 regions from RNA transcripts. The HTBI primer set was used in a first-round RT-PCR of the TCR CDR3. Each CDR3 protein is one row after TCRdb ran MiXCR on the multiplex PCR reads. Of 400,000 to 500,000 distinct CDR3 sequences listed, roughly 13% are singletons. Specimen: blood. The receptors here all came from a woman aged 18-29 years with Graves' hyperthyroidism.

This clonotype has a count of ten or more. The rearrangement links TRBV15 to TRBJ1-5, with TRBD1 as a possible D gene (6 bases). The V end was cut by 0 bases, the J end by 7 bases, with 13 bases between. The CDR3 consists of 15 residues. The germline gives CDR1 LNHNV, CDR2 YYDKDF (reference sequence). The CDR3 DNA sequence: TGTGCCACCAGCAGAGATCAACAGGGAGGGCAGCCCCAGCATTTT. This sequence encodes CATSRDQQGGQPQHF.

As DNA, the CDR3 is TGTGCCAGCAGCCAGACAGGGTCTGGAAACACCATATATTTT. Protein product: CASSQTGSGNTIYF. The V gene is TRBV7-3, the J gene TRBJ1-3, with 7 bases identical to TRBD1. The CDR3 contains 14 residues. The germline gives CDR1 SGHTA, CDR2 FQGTGA. V was pared by 5 bases and J by 1 base, with 2 bases of the junction left unmatched. Filled out from reference TRBV7-3 and TRBJ1-3, the complete variable domain reads GAGVSQTPSNKVTEKGKYVELRCDPISGHTALYWYRQSLGQGPEFLIYFQGTGAADDSGLPNDRFFAVRPEGSVSTLKIQRTERGDSAVYLCASSQTGSGNTIYFGEGSWLTVV.

This chain uses TRBV12-3 or TRBV12-4 with TRBJ1-2; possible D gene TRBD1, 5 bases. CDR3 length: 14 residues. Trimming pared 6 bases from V and 7 bases from J, leaving 18 bases between. CDR3 residues: CASSRTGTGFGYTF. The CDR3 bases are TGTGCCAGCAGCCGTACAGGCACGGGGTTTGGCTACACCTTC.

V gene TRBV3-1 combines with J gene TRBJ2-3; D is undetermined. This CDR3 contains 13 residues. Deletions cut 1 base from V and 4 bases from J, with 6 bases between. Germline V gives CDR1 LGHDT, CDR2 YNNKEL (reference sequence). CDR3 protein: CASSQGRSDTQYF. The CDR3 nucleotides read TGTGCCAGCAGCCAAGGGAGATCAGATACGCAGTATTTT.

This clonotype was recorded many times. The chain links TRBV7-2 to TRBJ1-6, with D maybe TRBD1 (6 bases). Deletions cut 5 bases from V and 10 bases from J, with 18 bases between. Germline V CDR1 and CDR2: SGHTA, FQGNSA. This CDR3 comprises 15 residues. The CDR3 loop reads CASSPLQGSQSPLHF. In nucleotides, the CDR3 is TGTGCCAGCAGCCCTTTACAGGGAAGCCAATCACCCCTCCACTTT. Full variable domain (remainder filled in from reference TRBV7-2 and TRBJ1-6): GAGVSQSPSNKVTEKGKDVELRCDPISGHTALYWYRQSLGQGLEFLIYFQGNSAPDKSGLPSDRFSAERTGGSVSTLTIQRTQQEDSAVYLCASSPLQGSQSPLHFGNGTRLTVT.

In this sample, this clonotype turned up many times. The chain couples TRBV2 to TRBJ2-5; D call uncertain. CDR1 and CDR2 (germline): SNHLY, FYNNEI. The CDR3 totals 14 residues. Trimming removed 2 bases at V and 0 bases at J, with 7 bases between. As DNA, the CDR3 is TGTGCCAGCAGTGAAACAGAGTACCAAGAGACCCAGTACTTC. Its translation: CASSETEYQETQYF.

Many counts were recorded for this clonotype. The V gene is TRBV28, the J gene TRBJ1-6; 8 bases agree with TRBD1. Per the germline V gene, CDR1 is MDHEN and CDR2 is SYDVKM. The CDR3 sequence is 18 residues long. J lost 3 bases, V lost 7 bases, and 14 bases had no gene match. The CDR3 nucleotides read TGTGCCAGCAAGGGGTCCGACAGGGGACCGAGCTATAATTCACCCCTCCACTTT. It encodes CASKGSDRGPSYNSPLHF.

The chain uses TRBV28 and TRBJ2-7; 8 bases align to TRBD1. The V and J ends lost 6 bases and 6 bases, in that order; junction bases with no gene match: 7. The CDR3 covers 13 residues. Germline-derived CDR1 and CDR2 are MDHEN and SYDVKM. The CDR3 coding sequence is TGTGCCAGCAGCCAGGGGGCGGCCCTCGAGCAGTACTTC. The encoded protein is CASSQGAALEQYF.

This clonotype was counted at least ten times. V is TRBV28 and J is TRBJ2-2; 9 bases fit TRBD2. The germline V gene encodes CDR1 MDHEN and CDR2 SYDVKM. The CDR3 sequence is 16 residues long. V shed 6 bases and J 4 bases; nucleotides not matched to a gene: 9. The CDR3 protein is CASSLLAGVVTGELFF. DNA for the CDR3: TGTGCCAGCAGCCTCTTAGCGGGAGTGGTCACCGGGGAGCTGTTTTTT.

The rearrangement joins TRBV28 to TRBJ2-7, with 7 positions matching TRBD2. Germline V gene lookup returns CDR1 MDHEN and CDR2 SYDVKM. Germline trimming cut 8 bases from V and 2 bases from J; bases unmatched to any gene: 9. The CDR3 has 14 residues. In nucleotides, the CDR3 is TGTGCCAGCTCTACTGGGCTAGCGGCCTACGAGCAGTACTTC. This gives the protein CASSTGLAAYEQYF.

The CDR3 region is CASSEGGSDTQYF. In DNA, the CDR3 is TGCGCCAGCAGTGAGGGGGGGTCAGATACGCAGTATTTT. V gene TRBV10-1 combines with J gene TRBJ2-3; tentatively, D is TRBD2 (6 bases). The CDR3 runs 13 residues. Trimming stripped 2 bases from V and 4 bases from J, with 7 bases between. The germline gives CDR1 WNHNN, CDR2 SYGVQD (reference sequence).

The genes are TRBV6-1 and TRBJ2-1, with 16 bases that match TRBD2. CDR1 and CDR2 from the germline V gene are MNHNS and SASEGT. CDR3 length: 17 residues. Germline trimming cut 4 bases from V and 8 bases from J; bases unmatched to any gene: 8. The CDR3 region is CASSAGTSGGGGHEQFF. The CDR3 region has the DNA TGTGCCAGCAGTGCCGGGACTAGCGGGGGGGGCGGGCATGAGCAGTTCTTC.

At least ten counts were recorded for this clonotype. This rearrangement joins TRBV30 to TRBJ1-1; D is undetermined. Between the trimmed V and J ends, which lost 2 bases and 5 bases, there was a span of 9 bases. Germline loops: CDR1 GTSNPN, CDR2 SVGIG (reference sequence). This CDR3 is built from 12 residues. The CDR3 DNA is TGTGCCTGGAGTCTCGTAGAAACTGAAGCTTTCTTT. Translation gives CAWSLVETEAFF.

The J gene is TRBJ1-4, the V gene TRBV6-1; D is perhaps TRBD1 (5 bases). CDR3 length: 15 residues. Trimming shortened V by 5 bases and J by 0 bases, and 10 bases separated the two germline ends. Per germline, CDR1 MNHNS and CDR2 SASEGT. Here the CDR3 reads CASSPRGATNEKLFF. The CDR3 coding sequence is TGTGCCAGCAGTCCTAGGGGAGCAACTAATGAAAAACTGTTTTTT.

This chain uses TRBV7-6 with TRBJ2-1, with D perhaps matching TRBD1 or TRBD2 (5 bases each). V lost 5 bases and J 2 bases, leaving 13 bases between the germline ends. This CDR3 is 15 amino acids long. Germline CDR1 and CDR2: SGHVS and FNYEAQ. The CDR3 region is CASSPSPGPYNEQFF. The CDR3 bases are TGTGCCAGCAGCCCATCCCCGGGACCCTACAATGAGCAGTTCTTC.

The sample holds many counts of this clonotype. The J gene is TRBJ2-7, the V gene TRBV5-1; D might be TRBD2 (6 bases). V lost 0 bases and J lost 3, with 13 bases in between. Germline-derived CDR1 and CDR2 are SGHRS and YFSETQ. This CDR3 spans 15 amino acids. The CDR3 protein is CASSLEGGKGYEQYF. CDR3 nucleotides: TGCGCCAGCAGCTTGGAGGGAGGTAAGGGCTACGAGCAGTACTTC.

A note on this clonotype: A read error may be the cause here, since a much bigger clone is one base away. V is TRBV11-2 and J is TRBJ2-7; perhaps TRBD1 as D (6 bases). The CDR3 has 14 amino acids. Germline V gene lookup returns CDR1 SGHAT and CDR2 FQNNGV. CDR3: CASSPRDNPYGQYF. DNA of the CDR3: TGTGCCAGCAGCCCCCGGGACAACCCATACGGGCAGTACTTC.

There are many counts of this clonotype. The chain carries TRBV20-1 and TRBJ2-3; D may be TRBD2 (6 bases). The CDR3 extends over 15 amino acids. The germline CDR1 and CDR2 sequences are DFQATT and SNEGSKA (reference sequence). V gave up 5 bases and J gave up 3 bases, with 18 bases separating them. DNA of the CDR3: TGCAGTGCTGCCCCCGGCTCAGGGAGGACAGATACGCAGTATTTT. Its translation is CSAAPGSGRTDTQYF.

This clonotype came up a few times. The chain is built from TRBV5-1 and TRBJ1-2, with a possible D match to TRBD1 (6 bases). V lost 4 bases, J lost 1 base, and 8 bases lay in between. Germline values: CDR1 SGHRS, CDR2 YFSETQ. There are 13 residues in the CDR3. CDR3 protein: CASSPGHNYGYTF. For the CDR3, the DNA is TGCGCCAGCAGCCCGGGACATAACTATGGCTACACCTTC.

This clonotype has more than one count but fewer than ten. The chain carries TRBV5-1 and TRBJ2-5, with D possibly being TRBD1 or TRBD2 (5 bases each). The CDR3 runs to 15 residues. The ends were cut back, 3 bases at V and 2 bases at J, with 14 bases in the middle. CDR1 SGHRS and CDR2 YFSETQ come from the germline V gene. This chain's CDR3 is CASSSQGTTQETQYF. In DNA, the CDR3 is TGCGCCAGCAGCTCCCAAGGGACGACACAAGAGACCCAGTACTTC.

The chain carries TRBV3-2 and TRBJ1-5. TRBV3-2 is a known pseudogene. The CDR3 totals 15 residues. CDR3 DNA sequence: TGTGCCAGCAGCCAAGTCCCCAATAGCAATCAGCCCCAGCATTTT. Residues: CASSQVPNSNQPQHF.

This clonotype was seen repeatedly, ten times or more. CDR3 nucleotide sequence: TGTGCCAGCAGTTTAGGGGAGCCAGGCTACGAGCAGTACTTC. Its protein product is CASSLGEPGYEQYF. The J gene is TRBJ2-7, the V gene TRBV28; D possibly corresponds to TRBD2 (5 bases). Trimming left V 2 bases short and J 3 bases short, with 11 bases between. Germline CDR1 MDHEN, CDR2 SYDVKM. This CDR3 region has 14 residues.

This clonotype was observed at least ten times. The chain links TRBV28 to TRBJ1-2, with 7 bases aligning to TRBD1. The CDR3 is 13 amino acids. CDR1 and CDR2 (germline): MDHEN, SYDVKM. J was trimmed by 6 bases and V by 7 bases; bases with no gene match: 8. The CDR3 nucleotides read TGTGCCAGCAACAGACAGGGCCGGGATGGCTACACCTTC. As protein: CASNRQGRDGYTF.

Many counts were recorded for this clonotype. The chain uses TRBV6-1 and TRBJ2-7; D gene uncertain. Germline CDR1 MNHNS, CDR2 SASEGT. V lost 2 bases and J 5 bases, leaving 13 bases between the germline ends. The length of the CDR3 is 14 residues. In DNA form, the CDR3 reads TGTGCCAGCAGTGAAAAAGGCAGAAAGGACGAGCAGTACTTC. Its translation is CASSEKGRKDEQYF.

In this sample, this clonotype turned up many times. CDR3 loop: CASSTGTGLSITEAFF. For the CDR3, the DNA is TGTGCCAGCAGTACCGGGACAGGGCTTAGTATCACTGAAGCTTTCTTT. This chain joins TRBV28 and TRBJ1-1, with TRBD1 matching over 9 bases. CDR1 MDHEN and CDR2 SYDVKM come from the germline V gene. Trimming took 5 bases from V and 4 from J; bases not matched to a gene: 11. The CDR3 spans 16 residues.

This clonotype occurred a few times. This chain connects TRBV7-8 to TRBJ2-4, with 7 bases aligning to TRBD2. There are 15 residues in the CDR3. Losses at the gene ends were 1 base for V and 5 bases for J; bases not matched to a gene: 5. CDR1 is SGHVS and CDR2 is FQNEAQ in the germline V gene. The CDR3 spells CASSLGGSRENIQYF. As DNA, the CDR3 is TGTGCCAGCAGCTTAGGCGGGAGCAGGGAAAACATTCAGTACTTC.

This clonotype showed up many times. The chain joins TRBV19 to TRBJ1-2, with D tentatively TRBD1 (5 bases). In germline, CDR1 is LNHDA, CDR2 SQIVND (reference sequence). V shed 5 bases and J shed 3 bases, with 13 bases lying between them. This CDR3 is built from 14 residues. CDR3 nucleotide sequence: TGTGCCAGTAGTCTCCCGCGGGGGGACTATGGCTACACCTTC. It is translated as CASSLPRGDYGYTF.

This clonotype occurred a few times. V is TRBV16 and J is TRBJ2-4, with D perhaps given as TRBD1 or TRBD2 (5 bases each). V lost 0 bases and J 0 bases, leaving 12 bases between the germline ends. Germline CDR1 KGHSY, CDR2 FQNENV. The length of the CDR3 is 17 residues. The CDR3 DNA sequence: TGTGCCAGCAGCCAATCTCGAGCAGGGACAGCCAAAAACATTCAGTACTTC. It encodes CASSQSRAGTAKNIQYF.